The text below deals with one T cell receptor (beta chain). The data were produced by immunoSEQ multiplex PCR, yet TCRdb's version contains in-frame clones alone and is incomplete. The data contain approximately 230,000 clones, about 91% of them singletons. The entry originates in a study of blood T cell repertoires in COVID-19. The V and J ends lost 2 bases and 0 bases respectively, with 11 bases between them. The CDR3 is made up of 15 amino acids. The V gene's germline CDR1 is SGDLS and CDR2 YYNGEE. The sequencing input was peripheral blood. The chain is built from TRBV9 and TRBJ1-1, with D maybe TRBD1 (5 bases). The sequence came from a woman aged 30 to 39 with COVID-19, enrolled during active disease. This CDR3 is CASSVHGGVNTEAFF. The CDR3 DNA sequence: TGTGCCAGCAGCGTCCACGGAGGGGTGAACACTGAAGCTTTCTTT.